This T cell receptor (beta chain) derives from a study of T-cell reconstitution after alpha-beta-depleted transplantation in children. Study observations and caveats: High day-60 TCRbeta diversity in some patients came from surviving recipient T cells and thymic progenitors. T-cell counts and diversity at one year following transplant were attributed mainly to newly produced T cells.

To note about this clonotype: The antigen is undetermined.

Researchers prepared the TCRbeta library using unique molecular identifiers, the study reports. TCRdb re-analysed the PCR reads in MiXCR, keeping a single row per CDR3 protein. The sample gives about 580,000 distinct CDR3 sequences, more than 20% of which show up once; 36% is in the top ten. Germline-derived CDR1 and CDR2 are GTSNPN and SVGIG (reference sequence). V lost 3 bases and J 2 bases, leaving 8 bases between the germline ends. The CDR3 spans 13 residues. The chain links TRBV30 to TRBJ2-1; D is uncertain. The sequenced sample was PBMCs, obtained before TCRalphabeta/CD19-depleted stem cell transplant. The receptor was isolated from a boy in the first two years of life with Wiskott-Aldrich syndrome, due to receive a stem cell transplant. CDR3 sequence (DNA): TGTGCCTGGAGGACCGGAACCTACAATGAGCAGTTCTTC. Amino acids: CAWRTGTYNEQFF.